Each of the 15 T cell receptor beta chains below was sequenced from the same sample in a study of shared clonotypes between healthy human individuals. TCRdb's table, derived via immunoSEQ multiplex PCR, lists solely in-frame clones and lacks some. The table lists about 2.3 million clones, about nine tenths of them singletons. Sequenced input: naive CD4+ T cells from PBMCs. The subset is: CD45RA+ positively selected. The receptors come from a young man in good health. Some clones in this sample may be carry-over from other donors' samples.

V is TRBV19 and J is TRBJ2-5; 7 bases match TRBD1. Germline V CDR1 and CDR2: LNHDA, SQIVND (reference sequence). CDR3 length: 13 residues. With V trimmed by 7 bases and J by 4 bases, 6 bases remained unmatched. This chain's CDR3 is CASNQWTGETQYF. The CDR3, as DNA: TGTGCCAGTAATCAATGGACAGGAGAGACCCAGTACTTC.

The chain uses TRBV7-2 and TRBJ2-7, with D unresolved. The CDR3 has 14 amino acids. Germline V gene data show CDR1 as SGHTA and CDR2 as FQGNSA. Between the trimmed V and J ends, which lost 4 bases and 4 bases, there was a span of 14 bases. The chain's CDR3 is CASSYHDSIYEQYF. As DNA, the CDR3 is TGTGCCAGCAGCTACCACGACTCCATTTACGAGCAGTACTTC.

Details on this clone: The identical CDR3 is also encoded by other nucleotide sequences in the sample. The chain employs TRBV6-5 and TRBJ1-5, with D unclear. The germline CDR1 and CDR2 sequences are MNHEY and SVGAGI. The CDR3 is 14 amino acids. V shed 4 bases and J shed 4 bases, with 11 bases lying between them. In nucleotides, the CDR3 is TGTGCCAGCAGTTTAAATCGTGGAAATCAGCCCCAGCATTTT. Protein: CASSLNRGNQPQHF.

The rearrangement links TRBV6-6 to TRBJ1-2; D is ambiguous. Germline CDR1 and CDR2: MNHNY and SVGAGI (reference sequence). The CDR3 covers 13 residues. Trimming removed 5 bases at V and 7 bases at J, with 14 bases between. The CDR3 loop is CASSPGPSGGYTF. The CDR3 DNA reads TGTGCCAGCAGTCCCGGGCCGTCCGGTGGCTACACCTTC.

The chain has TRBV9 and TRBJ1-1, with 9 bases fitting TRBD1. The germline V gene has CDR1 SGDLS and CDR2 YYNGEE. J lost 9 bases, V lost 0 bases, and 6 bases had no gene match. The CDR3 sequence is 14 residues long. The CDR3 protein is CASSVGAQGAKAFF. CDR3 DNA: TGTGCCAGCAGCGTAGGCGCACAGGGGGCGAAAGCTTTCTTT. The complete variable domain, with remaining parts taken from reference TRBV9 and TRBJ1-1, reads DSGVTQTPKHLITATGQRVTLRCSPRSGDLSVYWYQQSLDQGLQFLIQYYNGEERAKGNILERFSAQQFPDLHSELNLSSLELGDSALYFCASSVGAQGAKAFFGQGTRLTVV.

The V call is TRBV18, the J call TRBJ1-2; maybe TRBD1 (6 bases). Germline CDR1 KGHSH, CDR2 LQKENI. Trimming stripped 3 bases from V and 8 bases from J, with 13 bases between. This CDR3 comprises 13 residues. The CDR3 loop reads CASSPEQGQGYTF. The CDR3 DNA follows: TGTGCCAGCTCACCGGAACAGGGACAAGGCTACACCTTC.

A single count supports this clone. CDR3 nucleotide sequence: TGTGCCAGCAGCCCACTATCGGGGACGGGCAATGAGCAGTTCTTC. This codes for CASSPLSGTGNEQFF. The chain recombines TRBV11-2 with TRBJ2-1; D is perhaps TRBD1 or TRBD2 (5 bases each). Trimming shortened V by 5 bases and J by 6 bases, and 17 bases separated the two germline ends. Germline CDR1 is SGHAT and CDR2 is FQNNGV. CDR3 length: 15 amino acids.

The rearrangement joins TRBV1 to TRBJ2-1; the table gives TRBD2 as D, unverified against the DNA. TRBV1 is classified as a pseudogene. The CDR3 has 20 amino acids. The CDR3 DNA is TGCACCAGCAGCCAAGATGATTATAGACCCCCGGGACTAGCGAACAATGAGCAGTTCTTC. This sequence encodes CTSSQDDYRPPGLANNEQFF.

This clone came up once. CDR3 sequence reads: CASSVSHSRGLRGTGELFF. The CDR3 nucleotides are TGTGCCAGCAGCGTTAGTCACAGTCGGGGTCTCAGGGGGACCGGGGAGCTGTTTTTT. This rearrangement joins TRBV9 to TRBJ2-2; TRBD1 matches 7 bases. V lost 2 bases, J lost 5 bases, and 18 bases stayed unmatched. Per germline, CDR1 SGDLS and CDR2 YYNGEE. CDR3 length equals 19 residues.

This rearrangement joins TRBV11-2 to TRBJ2-1; the D is unclear. The CDR3 spans 14 residues. V lost 3 bases and J lost 4, with 10 bases in between. Germline loops: CDR1 SGHAT, CDR2 FQNNGV. This chain's CDR3 is CASSLSVVYNEQFF. The DNA of the CDR3 is TGTGCCAGCAGCTTGTCGGTGGTGTACAATGAGCAGTTCTTC.

This chain uses TRBV19 with TRBJ2-3; the D is unclear. Germline values: CDR1 LNHDA, CDR2 SQIVND (reference sequence). V was pared by 10 bases and J by 0 bases, with 14 bases between. The CDR3 has 14 residues. CDR3 DNA sequence: TGTGCCACCAGTAGCTTTGCTAGCACAGATACGCAGTATTTT. Translating gives CATSSFASTDTQYF.

The chain employs TRBV28 and TRBJ2-5; weak D call: TRBD2 (5 bases). V lost 8 bases to trimming and J lost 3 bases, with 13 bases between them. Germline V CDR1 and CDR2: MDHEN, SYDVKM. The CDR3 is 13 residues long. The CDR3, as DNA: TGTGCCAGCTACACTTCCGGGGAAGAGACCCAGTACTTC. This gives the protein CASYTSGEETQYF. Looking up the rest from reference TRBV28 and TRBJ2-5 gives the full variable domain: DVKVTQSSRYLVKRTGEKVFLECVQDMDHENMFWYRQDPGLGLRLIYFSYDVKMKEKGDIPEGYSVSREKKERFSLILESASTNQTSMYLCASYTSGEETQYFGPGTRLLVL.

This rearrangement joins TRBV2 to TRBJ2-7; D could derive from TRBD1 or TRBD2 (5 bases each). V gave up 3 bases and J gave up 5 bases, with 17 bases separating them. The CDR3 is 15 residues long. In germline, CDR1 is SNHLY, CDR2 FYNNEI. The CDR3 sequence is CASSEGVDPPNEQYF. For the CDR3, the DNA is TGTGCCAGCAGTGAGGGGGTAGACCCTCCCAACGAGCAGTACTTC.

The chain is built from TRBV28 and TRBJ1-3; no firm D call. V was cut by 7 bases and J by 4 bases, with 14 bases left in between. CDR3 length equals 14 residues. CDR1 MDHEN and CDR2 SYDVKM come from the germline V gene. Here the CDR3 DNA reads TGTGCCAGCACCACACCCCCGGGCGGAAACACCATATATTTT. Protein product: CASTTPPGGNTIYF.

The J gene is TRBJ2-7, the V gene TRBV27; TRBD2 might be the D (5 bases). The CDR3 covers 14 residues. V was cut by 3 bases and J by 5 bases, with 14 bases left in between. Germline V gene lookup returns CDR1 MNHEY and CDR2 SMNVEV (reference sequence). As DNA, the CDR3 is TGTGCCAGCAGTTTCTATGCGTCGAGGGACGAGCAGTACTTC. It is translated as CASSFYASRDEQYF.